This is a list of T cell receptor beta chains from one sample in a study of blood T cell repertoires in COVID-19. This table comes from immunoSEQ multiplex PCR, and its TCRdb copy is limited to in-frame clones, with some not included. Of 270,000 or so clones listed, more than 85% are singletons. The sequencing input was peripheral blood. Every receptor here comes from a middle-aged man with acute or convalescent COVID-19. The CDR3 runs from the conserved cysteine through the conserved F or W.

j_call | cdr3_length | v_call | cdr3_aa
TRBJ1-1 | 10 | TRBV30 | CAWKGPEAFF
TRBJ1-3 | 16 | TRBV15 | CATSRDRAFSGNTIYF
TRBJ1-4 | 15 | TRBV7-9 | CASSSGQGGGEKLFF
TRBJ1-5 | 14 | TRBV10-2 | CASTPQGFNQPQHF
TRBJ1-4 | 14 | TRBV30 | CAWSVGGTSEKLFF
TRBJ2-1 | 14 | TRBV6-5 | CATKLAGGRNEQFF
TRBJ1-6 | 13 | TRBV28 | CASHGQGNSPLHF
TRBJ1-5 | 12 | TRBV5-8 | CASTWGGQPQHF
TRBJ1-5 | 14 | TRBV19 | CASSIGYSNQPQHF
TRBJ2-3 | 14 | TRBV11-2 | CASMTGPLTDTQYF
TRBJ1-6 | 13 | TRBV25-1 | CASTARSNSPLHF
TRBJ2-7 | 16 | TRBV7-2 | CASSLMGGSVPYEQYF
TRBJ1-1 | 14 | TRBV5-1 | CASSLQGQYTEAFF
TRBJ1-1 | 14 | TRBV9 | CASSASGQNTEAFF
TRBJ2-3 | 14 | TRBV19 | CASSIRQDTDTQYF
TRBJ1-5 | 14 | TRBV2 | CASTPRRGNQPQHF
TRBJ1-5 | 19 | TRBV5-6 | CASSSFRQTLRSSNQPQHF
TRBJ1-1 | 15 | TRBV6-5 | CASSLDQGGGTEAFF
TRBJ2-2 | 15 | TRBV29-1 | CSASLAGVNTGELFF